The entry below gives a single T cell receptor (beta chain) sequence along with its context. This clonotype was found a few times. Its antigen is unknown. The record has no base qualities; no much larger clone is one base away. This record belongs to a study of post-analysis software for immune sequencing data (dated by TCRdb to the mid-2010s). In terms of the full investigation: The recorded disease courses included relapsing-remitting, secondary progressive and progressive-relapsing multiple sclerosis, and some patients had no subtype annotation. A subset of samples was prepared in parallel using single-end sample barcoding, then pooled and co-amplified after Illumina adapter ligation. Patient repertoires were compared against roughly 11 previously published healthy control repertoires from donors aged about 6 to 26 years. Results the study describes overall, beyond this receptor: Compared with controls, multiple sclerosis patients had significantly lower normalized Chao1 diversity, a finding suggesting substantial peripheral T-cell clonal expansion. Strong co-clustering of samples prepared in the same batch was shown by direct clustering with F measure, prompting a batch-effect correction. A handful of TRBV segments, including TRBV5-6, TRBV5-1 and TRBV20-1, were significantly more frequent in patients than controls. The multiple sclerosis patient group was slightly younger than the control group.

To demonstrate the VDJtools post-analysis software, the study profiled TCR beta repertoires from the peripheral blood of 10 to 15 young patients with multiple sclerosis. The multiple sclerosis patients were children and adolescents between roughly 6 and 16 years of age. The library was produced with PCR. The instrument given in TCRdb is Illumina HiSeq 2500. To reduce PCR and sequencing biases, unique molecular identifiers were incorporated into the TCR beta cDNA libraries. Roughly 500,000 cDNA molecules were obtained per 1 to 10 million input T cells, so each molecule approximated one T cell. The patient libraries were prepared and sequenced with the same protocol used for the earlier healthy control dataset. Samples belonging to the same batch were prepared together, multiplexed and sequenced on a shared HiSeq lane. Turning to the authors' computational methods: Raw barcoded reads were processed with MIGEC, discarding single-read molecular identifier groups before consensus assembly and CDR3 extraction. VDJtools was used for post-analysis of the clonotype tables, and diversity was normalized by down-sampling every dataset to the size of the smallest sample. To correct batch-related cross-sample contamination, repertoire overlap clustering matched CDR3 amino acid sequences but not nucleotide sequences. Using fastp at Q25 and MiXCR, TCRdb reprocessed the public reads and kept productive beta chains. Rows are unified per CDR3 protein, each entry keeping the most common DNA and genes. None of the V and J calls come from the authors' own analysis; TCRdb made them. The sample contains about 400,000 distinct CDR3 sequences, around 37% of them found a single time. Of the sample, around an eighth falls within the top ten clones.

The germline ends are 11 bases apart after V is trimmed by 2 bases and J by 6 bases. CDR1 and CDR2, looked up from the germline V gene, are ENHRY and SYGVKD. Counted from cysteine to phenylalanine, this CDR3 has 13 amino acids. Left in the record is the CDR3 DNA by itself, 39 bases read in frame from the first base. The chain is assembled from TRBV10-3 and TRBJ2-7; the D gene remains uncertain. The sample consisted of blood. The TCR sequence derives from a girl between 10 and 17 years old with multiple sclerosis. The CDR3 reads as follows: CAISEVGLGEQYF. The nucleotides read TGTGCCATCAGTGAGGTCGGGTTGGGCGAGCAGTACTTC.